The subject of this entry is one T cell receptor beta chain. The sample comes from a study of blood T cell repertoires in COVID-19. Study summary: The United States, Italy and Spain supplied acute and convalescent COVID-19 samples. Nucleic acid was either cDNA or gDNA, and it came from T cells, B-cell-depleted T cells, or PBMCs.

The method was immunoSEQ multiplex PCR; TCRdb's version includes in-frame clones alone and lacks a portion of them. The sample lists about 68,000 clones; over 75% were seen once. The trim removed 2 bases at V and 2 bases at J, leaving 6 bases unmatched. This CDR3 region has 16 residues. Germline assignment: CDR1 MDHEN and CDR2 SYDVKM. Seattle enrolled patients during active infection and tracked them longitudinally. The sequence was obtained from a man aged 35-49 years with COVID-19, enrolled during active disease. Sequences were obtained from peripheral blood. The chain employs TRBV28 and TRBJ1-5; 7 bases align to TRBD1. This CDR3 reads CASSLRQGKGNQPQHF. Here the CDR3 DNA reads TGTGCCAGCAGTTTACGACAGGGAAAGGGCAATCAGCCCCAGCATTTT.